This passage covers 29 T cell receptor beta chains from one sample sequenced in a study of OX40 agonist ivuxolimab in advanced cancers. Libraries were constructed by the immunoSEQ multiplex PCR assay. The table comes from immuneACCESS by way of TCRdb, which keeps in-frame sequences with V and J called. Part of the clones is missing from these tables; in studies checked, under half for an unresolved V gene and the rest for unknown reasons. The sample data list some 70,000 clones, and roughly 87% of these were observed just once. About 0.95% of the sample rests with the top ten. The input for sequencing was CD4+ or CD8+ T cells sorted from blood, taken in a trial of the OX40 agonist ivuxolimab. The receptors derive from an adult with an advanced solid tumor such as melanoma, head and neck, liver or kidney cancer.

The V call is TRBV18, the J call TRBJ1-3; 7 bases are a match to TRBD1. The CDR3 sequence is 19 residues long. Per the germline V gene, CDR1 is KGHSH and CDR2 is LQKENI. The trim removed 3 bases at V and 1 base at J, leaving 15 bases unmatched. The CDR3 DNA sequence: TGTGCCAGCTCACCCAGGACTACAGGGGCGACACCGTCTGGAAACACCATATATTTT. Translated: CASSPRTTGATPSGNTIYF.

The chain employs TRBV5-5 and TRBJ1-1; D is unresolved. The V and J ends lost 6 bases and 0 bases respectively, with 12 bases between them. This CDR3 region has 14 residues. CDR1 is SGHKS, CDR2 YYEKEE, per germline (reference sequence). The CDR3 sequence: CASTWTRMNTEAFF. CDR3 sequence (DNA): TGTGCCAGCACCTGGACTAGGATGAACACTGAAGCTTTCTTT. Full variable domain (rest looked up from reference TRBV5-5 and TRBJ1-1): DAGVTQSPTHLIKTRGQQVTLRCSPISGHKSVSWYQQVLGQGPQFIFQYYEKEERGRGNFPDRFSARQFPNYSSELNVNALLLGDSALYLCASTWTRMNTEAFFGQGTRLTVV.

This sequence joins TRBV7-9 and TRBJ1-5; maybe TRBD1 (5 bases). Germline assignment: CDR1 SEHNR and CDR2 FQNEAQ (reference sequence). This CDR3 comprises 15 residues. V gave up 5 bases and J gave up 6 bases, with 17 bases separating them. As DNA, the CDR3 is TGTGCCAGCAGCCCCGGGGGAGGGGAGAGTCAGCCCCAGCATTTT. As protein: CASSPGGGESQPQHF.

V and J are TRBV7-8 and TRBJ1-6; D unclear. Germline CDR1 is SGHVS and CDR2 is FQNEAQ. Trimming pared 2 bases from V and 6 bases from J, leaving 5 bases between. The CDR3 has 13 amino acids. For the CDR3, the DNA is TGTGCCAGCAGCTTAATGATTAATTCACCCCTCCACTTT. Translation gives CASSLMINSPLHF.

The CDR3 coding sequence is TGTGCCAGCAGCACCCAGACAGTGAACACTGAAGCTTTCTTT. Translating it yields CASSTQTVNTEAFF. V gene TRBV7-9 combines with J gene TRBJ1-1; D may be TRBD1 (5 bases). V lost 5 bases, J lost 0 bases, and 10 bases lay in between. The CDR3 loop spans 14 amino acids. The germline CDR1 and CDR2 sequences are SEHNR and FQNEAQ (reference sequence).

The gene calls are TRBV5-5 and TRBJ2-7; D ambiguous. Trimming removed 0 bases from V and 2 bases from J, with 9 bases in between. The CDR3 has 14 amino acids. Germline CDR1 and CDR2: SGHKS and YYEKEE (reference sequence). Here the CDR3 reads CASSLAHPTYEQYF. CDR3 DNA: TGTGCCAGCAGCTTGGCACACCCGACCTACGAGCAGTACTTC. Combining the CDR3 with reference TRBV5-5 and TRBJ2-7 gives the whole variable domain DAGVTQSPTHLIKTRGQQVTLRCSPISGHKSVSWYQQVLGQGPQFIFQYYEKEERGRGNFPDRFSARQFPNYSSELNVNALLLGDSALYLCASSLAHPTYEQYFGPGTRLTVT.

The CDR3 nucleotides are TGTGCCAGCAGCCTAAGACAGGGTCCAACTAATGAAAAACTGTTTTTT. Its translation: CASSLRQGPTNEKLFF. The gene calls are TRBV7-9 and TRBJ1-4; 7 positions agree with TRBD1. V gave up 5 bases and J gave up 0 bases; unmatched junction bases: 6. Germline CDR1 is SEHNR and CDR2 is FQNEAQ (reference sequence). CDR3 length equals 16 residues.

This clone appeared a few times. V is TRBV7-2 and J is TRBJ1-6, with D tentatively TRBD1 (6 bases). The length of the CDR3 is 14 residues. Trimming stripped 2 bases from V and 10 bases from J, with 12 bases between. Germline V gene sequence: CDR1 SGHTA, CDR2 FQGNSA. CDR3 DNA: TGTGCCAGCAGCTTATACACAGGGAACTCACCCCTCCACTTT. It codes for CASSLYTGNSPLHF.

This clone occurred a few times. The chain couples TRBV19 to TRBJ1-2; D gene ambiguous. The CDR3 length is 14 residues. V lost 7 bases and J 0 bases, leaving 12 bases between the germline ends. Looked up from germline, CDR1 is LNHDA and CDR2 is SQIVND (reference sequence). The CDR3 is CASMGIQTNYGYTF. The DNA of the CDR3 is TGTGCCAGTATGGGGATCCAGACTAACTATGGCTACACCTTC.

This clone was observed once. This chain uses TRBV5-4 with TRBJ2-3; TRBD2 aligns across 12 bases. The CDR3 has 17 amino acids. Per the germline V gene, CDR1 is SGHNT and CDR2 is YYREEE (reference sequence). J gave up 2 bases and V 0 bases, and 4 bases lay outside the gene matches. Here the CDR3 DNA reads TGTGCCAGCAGCTTGGATACTAGCGGGGGGTTCACAGATACGCAGTATTTT. Amino acid sequence: CASSLDTSGGFTDTQYF.

J is TRBJ2-5 and V is TRBV2; TRBD2 aligns across 9 bases. Germline trimming cut 3 bases from V and 5 bases from J; bases unmatched to any gene: 10. The CDR3 sequence is 16 residues long. Germline CDR1 reads SNHLY; CDR2 reads FYNNEI. Here the CDR3 DNA reads TGTGCCAGCAGTGAGTTGTCGCGGGGGGGCCTGGAGACCCAGTACTTC. Its protein product is CASSELSRGGLETQYF.

This chain joins TRBV21-1 and TRBJ1-5; the table's D call, TRBD1, has no DNA check behind it. TRBV21-1 is a recognized pseudogene. CDR3 length equals 17 residues. CDR3 in amino acids: CASSQNDSLDSNQPQHF. DNA for the CDR3: TGTGCCAGCAGCCAAAACGACAGCTTAGATAGCAATCAGCCCCAGCATTTT.

V and J are TRBV6-5 and TRBJ1-1, with D hard to call. V lost 2 bases and J 5 bases, leaving 15 bases between the germline ends. The germline V gene encodes CDR1 MNHEY and CDR2 SVGAGI. The CDR3 is 15 residues long. The CDR3 sequence: CASSYHTRVSTEAFF. The CDR3, as DNA: TGTGCCAGCAGTTACCACACGAGGGTTAGTACTGAAGCTTTCTTT.

This chain joins TRBV5-4 and TRBJ2-5; TRBD2 matches 9 bases. The germline gives CDR1 SGHNT, CDR2 YYREEE (reference sequence). The length of the CDR3 is 16 residues. Trimming at V came to 3 bases and at J to 2 bases, leaving 8 bases not matched to a gene. CDR3 loop: CASSSISGGPQETQYF. CDR3 nucleotides: TGTGCCAGCAGCTCTATAAGCGGGGGGCCGCAAGAGACCCAGTACTTC.

A word on this clone: The missing conserved phenylalanine or tryptophan at the end of this CDR3 makes a read error likely. This sequence joins TRBV2 and TRBJ1-1; 7 bases map to TRBD1. The CDR3 spans 14 residues. CDR1 is SNHLY, CDR2 FYNNEI, per germline. V gave up 6 bases and J gave up 1 base; unmatched junction bases: 5. The DNA for the CDR3 is TGTGCCAGCAGCCCACAGGGGTGGAACACTGAAGCTTTCTCT. It is translated as CASSPQGWNTEAFS.

The chain has TRBV4-1 and TRBJ2-1; the match to TRBD2 covers 8 bases. Trimming at V came to 1 base and at J to 5 bases, leaving 4 bases not matched to a gene. CDR1 and CDR2 (germline): MGHRA, YSYEKL. This CDR3 is 15 amino acids long. The CDR3 DNA reads TGCGCCAGCAGCCAAGCCGGGACTAGGAACAATGAGCAGTTCTTC. This codes for CASSQAGTRNNEQFF.

CDR3 coding DNA: TGTGCCAGCAGCGGGGACGAGGACTACGAGCAGTACTTC. This translates into CASSGDEDYEQYF. The V call is TRBV5-8, the J call TRBJ2-7; either TRBD1 or TRBD2 may supply D (5 bases each). The CDR3 spans 13 residues. The ends were cut back, 4 bases at V and 3 bases at J, with 11 bases in the middle. Germline V gene lookup returns CDR1 SGHTS and CDR2 YDEGEE.

V is TRBV19 and J is TRBJ1-2; D gene unclear. CDR3 length equals 15 residues. Germline assignment: CDR1 LNHDA and CDR2 SQIVND (reference sequence). V gave up 5 bases and J gave up 3 bases, with 16 bases separating them. The CDR3 nucleotides read TGTGCCAGTAGTTCACCGTATGCCGGAGACTATGGCTACACCTTC. Amino acids: CASSSPYAGDYGYTF.

This clone was picked up a small number of times. The chain employs TRBV15 and TRBJ2-3; TRBD1 or TRBD2 may be the D gene (5 bases each). Trimming pared 3 bases from V and 0 bases from J, leaving 10 bases between. CDR3 size: 15 residues. Per germline, CDR1 LNHNV and CDR2 YYDKDF (reference sequence). DNA of the CDR3: TGTGCCACCAGCAGCCAGGGACCTAGCACAGATACGCAGTATTTT. Its protein product is CATSSQGPSTDTQYF.

This chain connects TRBV4-2 to TRBJ1-6; 7 bases are shared with TRBD1. V shed 4 bases and J 14 bases; nucleotides not matched to a gene: 14. The CDR3 covers 15 residues. CDR1 and CDR2 (germline): LGHNA, YNFKEQ. CDR3 region: CASSLGTVHPRALHF. The CDR3 DNA is TGTGCCAGCAGCCTAGGGACAGTCCATCCTCGGGCCCTCCACTTT.

The CDR3 coding sequence is TGTGCCAGCAGTGGACGATACGGAGAGACCCAGTACTTC. Residues: CASSGRYGETQYF. This chain uses TRBV2 with TRBJ2-5; D call uncertain. The CDR3 runs 13 residues. The germline CDR1 and CDR2 sequences are SNHLY and FYNNEI. The V and J ends lost 4 bases and 4 bases respectively, with 10 bases between them.

J is TRBJ2-6 and V is TRBV7-8; tentative D call: TRBD2 (5 bases). This CDR3 comprises 16 residues. The germline gives CDR1 SGHVS, CDR2 FQNEAQ. Trimming removed 2 bases from V and 0 bases from J, with 8 bases in between. Here the CDR3 DNA reads TGTGCCAGCAGCTTACGTCGGGACTCTGGGGCCAACGTCCTGACTTTC. Translating gives CASSLRRDSGANVLTF. The variable domain in full, with the rest retrieved from reference TRBV7-8 and TRBJ2-6, is GAGVSQSPRYKVAKRGQDVALRCDPISGHVSLFWYQQALGQGPEFLTYFQNEAQLDKSGLPSDRFFAERPEGSVSTLKIQRTQQEDSAVYLCASSLRRDSGANVLTFGAGSRLTVL.

The chain joins TRBV5-6 to TRBJ2-3, with 7 bases matching TRBD2. V lost 0 bases and J lost 2; bases outside the gene matches: 6. Germline values: CDR1 SGHDT, CDR2 YYEEEE. The CDR3 has 16 residues. CDR3 nucleotide sequence: TGTGCCAGCAGCTTGGGGACGGGAGGCGACACAGATACGCAGTATTTT. It codes for CASSLGTGGDTDTQYF.

This clone was counted a single time. The chain joins TRBV19 to TRBJ2-1; TRBD1 agrees at 9 bases. The V gene's germline CDR1 is LNHDA and CDR2 SQIVND (reference sequence). The trim removed 1 base at V and 4 bases at J, leaving 8 bases unmatched. This CDR3 contains 17 residues. CDR3 loop: CASSIGRGQGFYNEQFF. CDR3 nucleotide sequence: TGTGCCAGTAGTATAGGCCGGGGACAGGGCTTTTACAATGAGCAGTTCTTC. The full variable domain, completed using reference TRBV19 and TRBJ2-1, is DGGITQSPKYLFRKEGQNVTLSCEQNLNHDAMYWYRQDPGQGLRLIYYSQIVNDFQKGDIAEGYSVSREKKESFPLTVTSAQKNPTAFYLCASSIGRGQGFYNEQFFGPGTRLTVL.

This sequence joins TRBV11-2 and TRBJ1-2; D remains ambiguous. The CDR3 has 15 amino acids. Germline lookup yields CDR1 SGHAT and CDR2 FQNNGV. V was pared by 1 base and J by 2 bases, with 11 bases between. CDR3 protein: CASSLGRTGNYGYTF. CDR3 nucleotides: TGTGCCAGCAGCTTAGGAAGGACGGGGAACTATGGCTACACCTTC.

The DNA for the CDR3 is TGTGCCAGCAGCTTAGGAGGTGGGGACAGCCACTATGGCTACACCTTC. Amino acids: CASSLGGGDSHYGYTF. This chain uses TRBV7-8 with TRBJ1-2; TRBD1 agrees at 7 bases. The J segment lost 3 bases and the V segment lost 1 base, leaving 8 bases of the junction unmatched. Germline loops: CDR1 SGHVS, CDR2 FQNEAQ. The CDR3 sequence is 16 residues long. Full variable domain (outside the CDR3, taken from reference TRBV7-8 and TRBJ1-2): GAGVSQSPRYKVAKRGQDVALRCDPISGHVSLFWYQQALGQGPEFLTYFQNEAQLDKSGLPSDRFFAERPEGSVSTLKIQRTQQEDSAVYLCASSLGGGDSHYGYTFGSGTRLTVV.

The chain links TRBV5-6 to TRBJ2-5; D gene ambiguous. Germline lookup yields CDR1 SGHDT and CDR2 YYEEEE. The ends were cut back, 2 bases at V and 5 bases at J, with 10 bases in the middle. The CDR3 contains 13 residues. The CDR3 DNA follows: TGTGCCAGCAGCTTACGACCCGGCGAGACCCAGTACTTC. Translating it yields CASSLRPGETQYF.

The CDR3 sequence is CAISPKGVSYNEQFF. In nucleotides, the CDR3 is TGTGCCATCAGTCCCAAGGGGGTCTCCTACAATGAGCAGTTCTTC. The chain couples TRBV10-3 to TRBJ2-1; maybe TRBD1 (6 bases). The germline V gene encodes CDR1 ENHRY and CDR2 SYGVKD. The length of the CDR3 is 15 residues. Trimming took 5 bases from V and 0 from J, leaving 11 bases between them.

In its sample, this clone was seen once. This chain uses TRBV4-1 with TRBJ2-7, with D perhaps TRBD2 (6 bases). The CDR3 consists of 15 residues. V was cut by 1 base and J by 9 bases, with 19 bases left in between. Germline CDR1 MGHRA, CDR2 YSYEKL. The CDR3: CASSQATGDTTGQYF. CDR3 nucleotide sequence: TGCGCCAGCAGCCAAGCTACGGGAGACACCACCGGGCAGTACTTC.